This passage covers 9 T cell receptor beta chains from one sample sequenced in a study of T cells in Graves' hyperthyroidism and ophthalmopathy (dated by TCRdb to the late 2010s). The protocol used for the library was multiplex PCR. Sequencing instrument: Illumina HiSeq 2000. Amplification of TCR beta CDR3 regions was carried out from RNA transcripts. For the first round of RT-PCR on the TCR CDR3, the HTBI primer set was used together with the Qiagen OneStep RT-PCR kit. TCRdb reprocessing: public reads trimmed at Q25 with fastp, clones called with MiXCR, in-frame beta chains kept. One record per CDR3 amino acid sequence lists the most common genes and DNA. This sample has about 640,000 distinct CDR3 sequences in its table, and 20% of those were observed once. The ten largest clones represent around a third of the sample. Sequenced: blood. These receptors were obtained from a man aged 30-40 years with Graves' ophthalmopathy.

This chain uses TRBV7-9 with TRBJ2-7, with D perhaps TRBD2 (6 bases). The CDR3 is 18 amino acids. V was clipped by 4 bases and J by 1 base, with 23 bases between them. CDR1 is SEHNR and CDR2 is FQNEAQ in the germline V gene (reference sequence). The CDR3 region is CASSSPIPREDLSYEQYF. For the CDR3, the DNA is TGTGCCAGCAGCTCCCCTATCCCGAGGGAGGACCTATCCTACGAGCAGTACTTC.

This clonotype was counted between two and nine times. The rearrangement uses TRBV20-1 and TRBJ1-2; possibly TRBD1 for D (6 bases). CDR3 length equals 16 residues. Trimming shortened V by 0 bases and J by 6 bases, and 20 bases separated the two germline ends. Germline V CDR1 and CDR2: DFQATT, SNEGSKA (reference sequence). CDR3 DNA: TGCAGTGCTAGAGATCAAAGCAAGGGACAAGCCAATGGCTACACCTTC. This codes for CSARDQSKGQANGYTF.

The rearrangement uses TRBV20-1 and TRBJ1-1; no firm D call. V lost 1 base and J lost 10, with 16 bases in between. The germline CDR1 and CDR2 sequences are DFQATT and SNEGSKA (reference sequence). This CDR3 is built from 13 residues. The CDR3 coding sequence is TGCAGTGCTAGAGCGGCGGGTGCTGCTGTAGCTTTCTTT. Encoded protein: CSARAAGAAVAFF.

This clonotype was seen repeatedly, ten times or more. The chain is built from TRBV28 and TRBJ2-3; 7 bases agree with TRBD2. Losses at the gene ends were 7 bases for V and 2 bases for J; bases not matched to a gene: 9. CDR1 and CDR2 from the germline V gene are MDHEN and SYDVKM. The CDR3 runs 15 residues. The DNA of the CDR3 is TGTGCCAGCACCAAGGGACTACCTGTCACAGATACGCAGTATTTT. This sequence encodes CASTKGLPVTDTQYF.

The chain's CDR3 is CATQGGVGNTGELFF. The CDR3 bases are TGTGCCACCCAAGGGGGGGTGGGGAACACCGGGGAGCTGTTTTTT. The chain recombines TRBV5-5 with TRBJ2-2, with D perhaps matching TRBD2 (7 bases). CDR3 length: 15 residues. Germline assignment: CDR1 SGHKS and CDR2 YYEKEE (reference sequence). V dropped 9 bases and J dropped 1 base, with 16 bases sitting between them.

This clonotype was found a few times. The chain links TRBV28 to TRBJ1-5; D unresolved. The length of the CDR3 is 14 residues. Germline lookup yields CDR1 MDHEN and CDR2 SYDVKM. The ends were cut back, 5 bases at V and 9 bases at J, with 17 bases in the middle. This CDR3 is CASSLSGRASPQHF. The CDR3 DNA is TGTGCCAGCAGTCTCTCGGGTCGAGCCTCGCCCCAGCATTTT.

This sequence joins TRBV6-2 or TRBV6-3 and TRBJ2-1, with D possibly being TRBD2 (6 bases). The CDR3 loop spans 14 amino acids. Germline V lookup: CDR1 MNHEY, CDR2 SVGEGT. V was trimmed by 5 bases and J by 2 bases, leaving 10 bases between them. CDR3 region: CASSISGAYNEQFF. The DNA for the CDR3 is TGTGCCAGCAGTATTTCGGGGGCCTACAATGAGCAGTTCTTC.

A note on this clonotype: A read error may produce the germline difference seen at one junction end. The V gene is TRBV2, the J gene TRBJ2-1, with 7 positions matching TRBD1. The CDR3 sequence is 12 residues long. CDR1 and CDR2 (germline): SNHLY, FYNNEI. This chain's CDR3 is CASSTGVNGQFF. The CDR3 region has the DNA TGTGCCAGCAGCACAGGGGTGAATGGGCAGTTCTTC.

In its sample, this clonotype was seen many times. One end of the junction fails to match germline, which may point to a read error. This rearrangement joins TRBV5-1 to TRBJ2-7, with 8 bases aligning to TRBD2. The CDR3 sequence is 13 residues long. Germline assignment: CDR1 SGHRS and CDR2 YFSETQ. CDR3 DNA sequence: TGTGCCAGCAGTTTAGCGGGGTACTACGAGCAGTACTTC. It specifies CASSLAGYYEQYF.